This TCR beta chain stems from a study of sequential checkpoint blockade in melanoma. Study context: Randomization was 1:1 between first-line nivolumab→ipilimumab and ipilimumab→nivolumab. Both treatment sequences were followed by maintenance nivolumab.

The repertoire was sequenced with immunoSEQ multiplex PCR; TCRdb's copy has only in-frame clones and lacks some. This sample has approximately 11,000 clones, with roughly 80% found just once. The germline V gene encodes CDR1 SGHNT and CDR2 YYREEE (reference sequence). The CDR3 spans 15 residues. Trimming cost V 4 bases and J 2 bases, with 16 bases left between them. This clone occurred a few times. Treatment given: randomized to nivolumab then ipilimumab (arm A) or the reverse (arm B). No patient had prior DNA-damaging chemotherapy. From thawed PBMCs, live CD3+CD8+ cells negative for CD19 and CD56 were sorted.

The sequencing used CD8+ T cells sorted from blood (inferred from file names), collected from a patient given nivolumab and ipilimumab in sequence. The V call is TRBV5-4, the J call TRBJ2-7; maybe TRBD2 (7 bases). This clonotype was sampled from a human donor with melanoma. The CDR3 region has the DNA TGTGCCAGCAGCGTGGGGGCTAGCGGTCCCTACGAGCAGTACTTC. It codes for CASSVGASGPYEQYF.